The clone carrying this T cell receptor (beta chain) appeared many times. Its target is unknown. From the germline J gene comes the end of the CDR3, since the read stops 3 residues before it. The data are from a study of T cell clonality in common variable immunodeficiency. Regarding the study as a whole: Shared TCRbeta clones were fewer between CVID subjects than controls. In common variable immunodeficiency, TCR beta chains reportedly carried fewer deletions and N-nucleotide insertions.

Sequencing input was equivalent genomic DNA from CVID and controls. Assay used: immunoSEQ multiplex PCR; TCRdb lists only in-frame clones, some missing. The repertoire shows around 57,000 clones, none seen only once; the top ten take about 3.7%. V was trimmed by 5 bases and J by 4 bases, leaving 11 bases between them. Germline V gene sequence: CDR1 SEHNR, CDR2 FQNEAQ (reference sequence). CDR3 size: 13 residues. The source is a person aged 18 to 70 in good health. The material sequenced was peripheral blood mononuclear cells. This rearrangement joins TRBV7-9 to TRBJ1-2; TRBD1 is a possible D gene (5 bases). CDR3 loop: CASSQPGVYGYTF. The sequenced CDR3 bases are TGTGCCAGCAGCCAGCCGGGGGTCTATGGC.